Listed here are 32 T cell receptor beta chains from one sample, sequenced in a study of T-cell reconstitution after alpha-beta-depleted transplantation in children. Library preparation (for TCRbeta) was performed with unique molecular identifiers. TCRdb processed the PCR reads anew with MiXCR; each CDR3 protein has one entry. This table has about 490,000 distinct CDR3 sequences, under 12% appearing once. Here the sequenced sample was PBMCs, taken before TCRalphabeta/CD19-depleted stem cell transplant. All receptors come from a child under 10 years old with inherited bone marrow failure, due to receive a stem cell transplant.

J is TRBJ2-5 and V is TRBV29-1; perhaps TRBD2 as D (6 bases). Per the germline V gene, CDR1 is SQVTM and CDR2 is ANQGSEA. CDR3 size: 14 residues. Trimming removed 0 bases from V and 7 bases from J, with 15 bases in between. The DNA of the CDR3 is TGCAGCGTTGAAGACCTCGGGGGTGGTATGACCCAGTACTTC. Protein sequence: CSVEDLGGGMTQYF.

In its sample, this clonotype was seen many times. The CDR3 coding sequence is TGTGCCATCAGGGACAGTTCCCCCAATCAGCCCCAGCATTTT. As protein: CAIRDSSPNQPQHF. This chain links TRBV10-3 with TRBJ1-5; D might be TRBD1 (6 bases). This CDR3 has 14 residues. The V gene's germline CDR1 is ENHRY and CDR2 SYGVKD. V was shortened by 6 bases and J by 3 bases, with 12 bases between the two germline ends.

This clonotype was found a few times. The genes are TRBV27 and TRBJ2-3, with 9 bases matching TRBD2. V gave up 7 bases and J gave up 1 base; unmatched junction bases: 6. This CDR3 spans 15 amino acids. Germline loops: CDR1 MNHEY, CDR2 SMNVEV (reference sequence). The CDR3 DNA reads TGTGCCAGCACCCTCAGACTAGCGGGCACAGATACGCAGTATTTT. It yields the protein CASTLRLAGTDTQYF.

This clonotype was seen a handful of times. V is TRBV6-2 or TRBV6-3 and J is TRBJ2-7; D is perhaps TRBD1 or TRBD2 (5 bases each). This CDR3 is 16 amino acids long. Trimming took 5 bases from V and 4 from J, leaving 21 bases between them. CDR1 and CDR2 (germline): MNHEY, SVGEGT. CDR3 sequence: CASSGSFGTQTYEQYF. Written as DNA, the CDR3 is TGTGCCAGCAGTGGGAGTTTCGGGACCCAGACATACGAGCAGTACTTC.

Ten or more counts support this clonotype. The rearrangement uses TRBV7-6 and TRBJ1-2, with D unclear. This CDR3 contains 13 residues. Deletions cut 8 bases from V and 1 base from J, with 11 bases between. Germline lookup yields CDR1 SGHVS and CDR2 FNYEAQ. The CDR3 bases are TGTGCCAGCCGGGCCAGCGATAACTATGGCTACACCTTC. Amino acids: CASRASDNYGYTF.

This clonotype has at least ten counts. This chain links TRBV6-1 with TRBJ1-1; D possibly corresponds to TRBD1 (5 bases). The germline CDR1 and CDR2 sequences are MNHNS and SASEGT. The CDR3 contains 15 residues. V was pared by 8 bases and J by 0 bases, with 16 bases between. The CDR3: CASSQRTSLNTEAFF. For the CDR3, the DNA is TGTGCCAGCTCCCAACGGACATCCCTGAACACTGAAGCTTTCTTT.

This clonotype was detected many times. The chain is built from TRBV6-5 and TRBJ1-5; D is perhaps TRBD1 (5 bases). The CDR3 length is 14 residues. Trimming stripped 2 bases from V and 5 bases from J, with 10 bases between. From germline, CDR1 is MNHEY and CDR2 SVGAGI. CDR3 sequence (DNA): TGTGCCAGCAGTTACCGGGGACGCGATCAGCCCCAGCATTTT. Amino acids: CASSYRGRDQPQHF.

This chain joins TRBV12-3 or TRBV12-4 and TRBJ2-2; D uncertain. Deletions cut 7 bases from V and 1 base from J, with 25 bases between. The length of the CDR3 is 19 residues. The CDR3 region is CASTAFIGPGTLNTGELFF. The CDR3 coding sequence is TGTGCCAGCACCGCCTTTATTGGGCCCGGAACCTTGAACACCGGGGAGCTGTTTTTT.

V and J are TRBV20-1 and TRBJ1-2; D is ambiguous. The V gene lost 1 base and the J gene lost 4 bases, with 10 bases spanning the gap. CDR1 and CDR2 (germline): DFQATT, SNEGSKA (reference sequence). The CDR3 sequence is 13 residues long. The CDR3 DNA follows: TGCAGTGCTAGAGTCCCGGACCTCTATGGCTACACCTTC. Translation: CSARVPDLYGYTF.

At least ten counts were recorded for this clonotype. J is TRBJ2-2 and V is TRBV20-1; D could derive from TRBD1 or TRBD2 (5 bases each). CDR3 size: 13 residues. The germline V gene has CDR1 DFQATT and CDR2 SNEGSKA (reference sequence). V was pared by 6 bases and J by 0 bases, with 8 bases between. CDR3 in amino acids: CSAGTSNTGELFF. The CDR3 region has the DNA TGCAGTGCGGGGACCTCGAACACCGGGGAGCTGTTTTTT.

Many counts were recorded for this clonotype. The J gene is TRBJ2-3, the V gene TRBV6-5; 8 bases fit TRBD1. V shed 4 bases and J 2 bases; nucleotides not matched to a gene: 5. This CDR3 comprises 15 residues. Germline assignment: CDR1 MNHEY and CDR2 SVGAGI. The CDR3 reads CASSSPRGHTDTQYF. CDR3 DNA: TGTGCCAGCAGTTCCCCCAGGGGGCACACAGATACGCAGTATTTT.

The CDR3 DNA is TGCGCCAGCAGCTTGGCCCATGGGGCCCCGAAGACCCAGTACTTC. It translates to CASSLAHGAPKTQYF. The chain employs TRBV5-1 and TRBJ2-5; tentative D call: TRBD1 (5 bases). The CDR3 totals 15 residues. CDR1 and CDR2 (germline): SGHRS, YFSETQ. V was trimmed by 0 bases and J by 6 bases, leaving 15 bases between them.

There are a few counts of this clonotype. This chain joins TRBV30 and TRBJ1-1; D unclear. The CDR3 extends over 13 amino acids. Trimming shortened V by 0 bases and J by 0 bases, and 5 bases separated the two germline ends. Per the germline V gene, CDR1 is GTSNPN and CDR2 is SVGIG (reference sequence). The CDR3 reads CAWSVHLNTEAFF. CDR3 nucleotides: TGTGCCTGGAGTGTACATTTGAACACTGAAGCTTTCTTT.

The table lists this clonotype with many counts. The chain links TRBV5-6 to TRBJ2-3; D is uncertain. The germline V gene encodes CDR1 SGHDT and CDR2 YYEEEE. The CDR3 totals 15 residues. Trimming removed 0 bases at V and 4 bases at J, with 12 bases between. CDR3 residues: CASSLGSSSADTQYF. In DNA, the CDR3 is TGTGCCAGCAGCTTGGGTTCATCTTCAGCAGATACGCAGTATTTT.

This chain links TRBV27 with TRBJ2-1; 9 bases line up with TRBD1. CDR3 length: 16 amino acids. Germline CDR1 is MNHEY and CDR2 is SMNVEV (reference sequence). Germline trimming cut 2 bases from V and 8 bases from J; bases unmatched to any gene: 10. CDR3 sequence: CASSLNYATGGDEQFF. For the CDR3, the DNA is TGTGCCAGCAGTTTAAATTATGCGACAGGGGGGGATGAGCAGTTCTTC.

The rearrangement joins TRBV16 to TRBJ2-7, with TRBD1 identical over 11 bases. V shed 4 bases and J 9 bases; nucleotides not matched to a gene: 17. The CDR3 covers 17 residues. Per germline, CDR1 KGHSY and CDR2 FQNENV. Written as DNA, the CDR3 is TGTGCCAGCAGCCCATATCCGATTCGGGGACAGGGGGACGGGCAGTACTTC. Residues: CASSPYPIRGQGDGQYF.

The chain recombines TRBV18 with TRBJ1-1, with D possibly TRBD1 on 5 matching bases. Germline V gives CDR1 KGHSH, CDR2 LQKENI. The V end was cut by 1 base, the J end by 0 bases, with 24 bases between. This CDR3 contains 20 residues. The chain's CDR3 is CASSPRAQGVWGIMNTEAFF. The DNA for the CDR3 is TGTGCCAGCTCACCACGGGCTCAGGGCGTCTGGGGGATTATGAACACTGAAGCTTTCTTT.

This clonotype was observed a handful of times. The chain recombines TRBV20-1 with TRBJ1-2; no clear D. The CDR3 is 12 residues long. V shed 7 bases and J shed 2 bases, with 11 bases lying between them. Germline assignment: CDR1 DFQATT and CDR2 SNEGSKA (reference sequence). The CDR3 region is CSGLNKNYGYTF. CDR3 in DNA: TGCAGTGGGCTCAATAAGAACTATGGCTACACCTTC.

This clonotype was seen repeatedly, ten times or more. The rearrangement joins TRBV4-1 to TRBJ2-1; D unresolved. Germline V gene sequence: CDR1 MGHRA, CDR2 YSYEKL. The V end was cut by 2 bases, the J end by 5 bases, with 10 bases between. The CDR3 runs to 14 residues. Here the CDR3 reads CASSQPSGNNEQFF. DNA for the CDR3: TGCGCCAGCAGCCAACCCAGTGGAAACAATGAGCAGTTCTTC.

The gene calls are TRBV6-4 and TRBJ2-2, with TRBD2 matching over 16 bases. CDR3 size: 19 residues. From germline, CDR1 is MRHNA and CDR2 SNTAGT. The J segment lost 3 bases and the V segment lost 5 bases, leaving 9 bases of the junction unmatched. CDR3 sequence: CASSTLGTSGRVYTGELFF. In DNA form, the CDR3 reads TGTGCCAGCAGTACCCTTGGGACTAGCGGGAGGGTGTACACCGGGGAGCTGTTTTTT.

This clonotype appeared many times. This chain connects TRBV12-3 or TRBV12-4 to TRBJ2-7; D ambiguous. CDR3 length equals 14 residues. Trimming took off 3 bases at V and 2 bases at J, with 11 bases between the two ends. The CDR3, as DNA: TGTGCCAGCAGTTTTCTGGACCATACCTACGAGCAGTACTTC. As protein: CASSFLDHTYEQYF.

This clonotype was recorded at least ten times. This chain joins TRBV28 and TRBJ2-5; 11 nucleotides match TRBD2. There are 14 residues in the CDR3. V was clipped by 8 bases and J by 4 bases; unmatched bases: 6. Germline CDR1 reads MDHEN; CDR2 reads SYDVKM. The chain's CDR3 is CASLSGRAIETQYF. DNA for the CDR3: TGTGCCAGCCTTAGCGGGAGGGCCATAGAGACCCAGTACTTC.

V and J are TRBV7-8 and TRBJ2-3; no clear D gene. The CDR3 has 17 amino acids. The germline V gene has CDR1 SGHVS and CDR2 FQNEAQ. V lost 0 bases and J lost 4, with 17 bases in between. This CDR3 reads CASSLALEVGRPDTQYF. CDR3 bases: TGTGCCAGCAGCTTAGCGCTCGAGGTCGGTAGGCCAGATACGCAGTATTTT.

This clonotype was observed at least ten times. The chain joins TRBV12-3 or TRBV12-4 to TRBJ2-1; TRBD2 matches at 8 bases. Trimming removed 4 bases from V and 10 bases from J; junction bases left unmatched: 12. The CDR3 totals 15 residues. The CDR3 region has the DNA TGTGCCAGCAGTTCCCTGTATAGCGGGGAGTCGGAGCAGTTCTTC. This gives the protein CASSSLYSGESEQFF.

This clonotype was counted ten times or more. CDR3 residues: CASSFGRRETQYF. The CDR3 nucleotides read TGTGCCAGCAGCTTCGGACGAAGAGAGACCCAGTACTTC. The chain combines TRBV11-2 with TRBJ2-5; the D is unclear. The V gene's germline CDR1 is SGHAT and CDR2 FQNNGV. The CDR3 is 13 amino acids. V was clipped by 3 bases and J by 4 bases, with 9 bases between them.

The table lists this clonotype with many counts. This chain connects TRBV3-1 to TRBJ2-1; D is unclear. This CDR3 has 14 residues. V was trimmed by 4 bases and J by 8 bases, leaving 15 bases between them. Germline values: CDR1 LGHDT, CDR2 YNNKEL (reference sequence). The CDR3 region has the DNA TGTGCCAGCAGCCCCCAAAGCCGGTCCGATGAGCAGTTCTTC. Translated: CASSPQSRSDEQFF.

In its sample, this clonotype was seen a few times. This chain connects TRBV30 to TRBJ1-1, with a tentative D call TRBD1 (5 bases). CDR1 is GTSNPN and CDR2 is SVGIG in the germline V gene (reference sequence). CDR3 length: 15 residues. V was trimmed by 4 bases and J by 4 bases, leaving 19 bases between them. CDR3 sequence reads: CAWMVGVGRSTEAFF. In nucleotides, the CDR3 is TGTGCCTGGATGGTGGGGGTTGGCAGGAGCACTGAAGCTTTCTTT.

The V gene is TRBV5-4, the J gene TRBJ2-5; D might be TRBD2 (6 bases). Germline V lookup: CDR1 SGHNT, CDR2 YYREEE (reference sequence). The CDR3 covers 13 residues. With 4 bases removed from V and 3 bases from J, the gap between germline ends came to 10 bases. The CDR3: CASSTGLEETQYF. For the CDR3, the DNA is TGTGCCAGCAGCACGGGACTGGAAGAGACCCAGTACTTC.

This clonotype came up a few times. This chain uses TRBV28 with TRBJ2-7; D unresolved. The V end was cut by 7 bases, the J end by 9 bases, with 25 bases between. Germline lookup yields CDR1 MDHEN and CDR2 SYDVKM. The length of the CDR3 is 15 residues. CDR3 sequence reads: CASNPHGAIAFGQYF. CDR3 DNA sequence: TGTGCCAGCAACCCCCATGGAGCCATCGCCTTTGGGCAGTACTTC. Full variable domain (rest looked up from reference TRBV28 and TRBJ2-7): DVKVTQSSRYLVKRTGEKVFLECVQDMDHENMFWYRQDPGLGLRLIYFSYDVKMKEKGDIPEGYSVSREKKERFSLILESASTNQTSMYLCASNPHGAIAFGQYFGPGTRLTVT.

This clonotype was counted between two and nine times. The V and J genes are TRBV7-2 and TRBJ2-7, with 12 nucleotides matching TRBD2. The CDR3 extends over 15 amino acids. Germline V CDR1 and CDR2: SGHTA, FQGNSA. V dropped 2 bases and J dropped 6; count of bases not matched to a gene: 5. CDR3 residues: CASSLRLAGVGEQYF. For the CDR3, the DNA is TGTGCCAGCAGCTTAAGACTAGCGGGAGTGGGCGAGCAGTACTTC.

This clonotype was found many times. The chain is built from TRBV3-1 and TRBJ2-5, with D uncertain. CDR3 length: 15 amino acids. Germline V CDR1 and CDR2: LGHDT, YNNKEL (reference sequence). The V end lost 0 bases, the J end lost 11 bases, and 19 bases lay between the germline ends. The CDR3 loop reads CASSQDWRYPPRQYF. The CDR3 DNA is TGTGCCAGCAGCCAAGATTGGCGCTACCCCCCAAGGCAGTACTTC.

The chain employs TRBV4-2 and TRBJ2-5; tentative D call: TRBD2 (6 bases). V was trimmed by 3 bases and J by 7 bases, leaving 18 bases between them. The CDR3 sequence is 15 residues long. Germline V gene sequence: CDR1 LGHNA, CDR2 YNFKEQ. The CDR3 spells CASSQEGSSMGTQYF. Here the CDR3 DNA reads TGTGCCAGCAGCCAGGAGGGGTCTAGCATGGGGACCCAGTACTTC.